The sequence of this T cell receptor (beta chain) was determined in a study of spatial heterogeneity in lung cancer. Across the study: As counted in raw reads, each unique TCR and UMI combination appeared more than ten times on average.

Every TCR cDNA molecule carried a tag that served as a unique molecular identifier. TCRdb itself ran the 5' RACE reads through MiXCR, one entry per CDR3 protein. The sample records 50,000 to 55,000 distinct CDR3 sequences, approximately 7% being singletons. The CDR3 extends over 14 amino acids. With 4 bases removed from V and 1 base from J, the gap between germline ends came to 10 bases. Germline V gene sequence: CDR1 SGHNT, CDR2 YYREEE (reference sequence). This clonotype was seen at least ten times. The time point denotes: sample taken at primary tumor resection. Researchers sequenced whole RNA taken from tumor, nontumor lung or frozen PBMC without sorting. The donor population consisted of some 67 patients with untreated, early-stage non-small cell lung cancer.

The clonotype was recovered from a female donor with early-stage non-small cell lung cancer. This chain joins TRBV5-4 and TRBJ2-3; D is undetermined. The sample was PBMCs, taken at surgery. CDR3: CASSPRWGTDTQYF. Here the CDR3 DNA reads TGTGCCAGCAGCCCGAGGTGGGGCACAGATACGCAGTATTTT.